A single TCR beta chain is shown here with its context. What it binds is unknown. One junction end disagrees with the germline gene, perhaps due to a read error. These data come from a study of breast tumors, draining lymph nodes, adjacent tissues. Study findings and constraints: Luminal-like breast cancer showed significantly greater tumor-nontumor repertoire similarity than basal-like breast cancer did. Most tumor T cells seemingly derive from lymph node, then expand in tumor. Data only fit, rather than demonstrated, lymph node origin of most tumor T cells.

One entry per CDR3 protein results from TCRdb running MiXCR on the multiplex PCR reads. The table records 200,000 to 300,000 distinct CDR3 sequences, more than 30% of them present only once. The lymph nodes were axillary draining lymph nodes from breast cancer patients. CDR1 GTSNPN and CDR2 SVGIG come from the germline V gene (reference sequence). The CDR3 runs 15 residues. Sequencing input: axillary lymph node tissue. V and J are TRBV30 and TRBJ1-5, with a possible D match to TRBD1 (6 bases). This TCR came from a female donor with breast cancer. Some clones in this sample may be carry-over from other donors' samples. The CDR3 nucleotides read TGTGCCTGGAGTGTACGAGGGGGGATAAACCAGCTCCAGCATTTT. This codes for CAWSVRGGINQLQHF.